This TCR beta chain was sequenced for a study of blood T cell repertoires in COVID-19 (dated by TCRdb to about 2020). For the study in its entirety: Samples from collaborators originated in the United States, Italy and Spain and spanned both the acute and convalescent phases of COVID-19. The repertoires were released in a freely available public database intended as a resource for research on the immune response to SARS-CoV-2. Nearly every sample came with metadata listing a de-identified subject ID, COVID-19 status, age in years and sex. The material from the prospective study consisted of cDNA or gDNA derived from T cells, B-cell-depleted T cells, or PBMCs. Where HLA class I and class II types were available, the types were taken from metadata supplied by the sample provider, not from assay-based typing. Samples were obtained from the ongoing ImmuneRACE study (first 160 participants) and from over a thousand subjects provided by 6 global collaborators. Subjects who had been exposed to COVID-19, were actively infected with it, or had recovered from it provided the deeply sampled blood TCRbeta repertoires that made up the dataset. Paper-wide results and their limitations: How much clinical and demographic metadata was included differed by source and by participant, and the metadata was provided uncurated.

This clone was recorded once. This receptor's antigen is unknown. No much larger clonotype is one base removed from it; base qualities were not supplied. Trimmed from V: 2 bases; trimmed from J: 5 bases; junction bases lacking a gene match: 14. The CDR3 holds 18 amino acids from the cysteine to the phenylalanine. The only DNA kept is the CDR3, 54 bases in frame from the first base. From the germline V gene, CDR1 is MGHRA and CDR2 is YSYEKL. Enrolling through a virtual design, the prospective study's participants ranged in age from about 18 to 89 years and lived across roughly 24 United States geographic areas. In the prospective study, cohorts were assigned on the basis of participant-reported clinical history obtained from a screening survey and a study questionnaire. Recovered participants in ImmuneRACE Cohort 3 were defined by two consecutive negative NP/OP PCR tests, clearance by a healthcare professional, or resolution of symptoms. In the prospective study, mobile phlebotomists collected whole blood, serum and a nasopharyngeal or oropharyngeal swab from each participant. Participants in the prospective study had the option to provide additional blood draws and questionnaires over an approximately 2-month period. Before DNA extraction, blood samples from the prospective study were shipped at room temperature or frozen.

The immunoSEQ Assay, a bias-controlled multiplex PCR, was used to amplify TCRbeta CDR3 regions from genomic DNA. In the source study's methods: The number of nucleated cells in each sample was estimated by amplification of reference gene primers within the assay. Sequence reads were collapsed and filtered to measure the absolute abundance of every unique TCRbeta CDR3 rearrangement. For each sample, productive Simpson clonality was calculated as the square root of Simpson's diversity index across productive rearrangements. TCRdb re-hosts the immuneACCESS table, in-frame sequences only. Its copies lack some clones; in the studies checked, an unresolved V gene accounts for under half of them, and the cause for the rest is not known. The V and J calls and clone size were taken over from that table, and D and trimming were inferred from the DNA. For this sample there are about 480,000 clones; approximately 90% appear just once. In total, the top ten clones hold approximately 1.8% of the sample.

Sequencing was performed on PBMCs or T cells enriched from blood (not recorded which). This chain is built from TRBV4-1 and TRBJ2-2; TRBD1 matches 7 bases in the middle. This clonotype was obtained from a woman between 40 and 50 years old who had recovered from COVID-19. The DNA sequence reads TGCGCCAGCAGCCAACTACCGGGACAGCTCGACAAGACCGGGGAGCTGTTTTTT. Translation gives CASSQLPGQLDKTGELFF.